Following are 31 T cell receptor beta chains from one sample sequenced in a study of OX40 agonist ivuxolimab in advanced cancers. The table came from immunoSEQ multiplex PCR; TCRdb's copy has only in-frame clones and leaves some out. The sample holds 55,000 to 70,000 clones; 65% to 90% are singletons and the top ten take about 1%. The sequencing here drew on CD4+ or CD8+ T cells sorted from blood, taken in a trial of the OX40 agonist ivuxolimab. The receptors here all came from an adult with an advanced solid tumor such as melanoma, head and neck, liver or kidney cancer.

To note about this clone: Other DNA variants within this sample encode the same CDR3. The chain uses TRBV20-1 and TRBJ2-1, with unresolved D. The CDR3 has 11 residues. V shed 3 bases and J shed 7 bases, with 7 bases lying between them. Per germline, CDR1 DFQATT and CDR2 SNEGSKA (reference sequence). The CDR3 DNA follows: TGCAGTGCTAGGTTCGGTAATGAGCAGTTCTTC. It yields the protein CSARFGNEQFF.

V gene TRBV2 combines with J gene TRBJ1-2; 7 bases fit TRBD1. Germline loops: CDR1 SNHLY, CDR2 FYNNEI. Trimming cost V 0 bases and J 4 bases; bases outside gene matches: 8. CDR3 length: 16 amino acids. The CDR3 protein is CASSEALPGQLYGYTF. For the CDR3, the DNA is TGTGCCAGCAGTGAAGCGCTTCCGGGACAGCTCTATGGCTACACCTTC.

The V gene is TRBV28, the J gene TRBJ1-2; D call uncertain. The CDR3 has 12 amino acids. Germline V gene lookup returns CDR1 MDHEN and CDR2 SYDVKM. The ends were cut back, 6 bases at V and 6 bases at J, with 11 bases in the middle. The CDR3 region has the DNA TGTGCCAGCAGGGCCGTAATTGATGGCTACACCTTC. It is translated as CASRAVIDGYTF.

This chain uses TRBV14 with TRBJ2-3, with 8 bases fitting TRBD2. The CDR3 runs to 16 residues. J gave up 4 bases and V 4 bases, and 10 bases lay outside the gene matches. The germline gives CDR1 SGHDN, CDR2 FVKESK. The CDR3 DNA follows: TGTGCCAGCAGCCCTCGTGGTAGCGGGGCGGCAGATACGCAGTATTTT. Its translation is CASSPRGSGAADTQYF.

The chain links TRBV19 to TRBJ1-2; D is ambiguous. The germline gives CDR1 LNHDA, CDR2 SQIVND (reference sequence). Trimming shortened V by 2 bases and J by 7 bases, and 11 bases separated the two germline ends. CDR3 length: 13 amino acids. The CDR3 region is CASSIQGFFGYTF. CDR3 sequence (DNA): TGTGCCAGTAGTATACAAGGGTTTTTTGGCTACACCTTC.

This chain joins TRBV5-4 and TRBJ2-2, with 10 nucleotides matching TRBD2. The CDR3 extends over 15 amino acids. Per the germline V gene, CDR1 is SGHNT and CDR2 is YYREEE (reference sequence). V gave up 5 bases and J gave up 4 bases; unmatched junction bases: 5. The CDR3 coding sequence is TGTGCCAGCAGAGATCTAGCGGGAGTCACCGGGGAGCTGTTTTTT. Protein: CASRDLAGVTGELFF.

The J gene is TRBJ2-1, the V gene TRBV25-1; TRBD2 aligns across 7 bases. Germline CDR1 and CDR2: MGHDK and SYGVNS. The V segment lost 1 base and the J segment 7 bases; nucleotides outside the gene matches: 10. This CDR3 is 16 amino acids long. The CDR3 is CASSEWGTTVRNEQFF. In DNA, the CDR3 is TGTGCCAGCAGTGAATGGGGGACTACGGTGAGGAATGAGCAGTTCTTC.

The CDR3 DNA reads as TGTGCCAGCAGTTTAGGGGTGATGGGAGGGTACGAGCAGTACTTC. Protein sequence: CASSLGVMGGYEQYF. This chain joins TRBV27 and TRBJ2-7, with 7 bases that match TRBD2. Germline V gene data show CDR1 as MNHEY and CDR2 as SMNVEV (reference sequence). This CDR3 region has 15 residues. After removal of 2 bases from V and 4 bases from J, the junction contained 8 bases not matched to a gene.

The chain combines TRBV15 with TRBJ2-1; tentative D call: TRBD2 (7 bases). V was pared by 3 bases and J by 9 bases, with 21 bases between. Germline CDR1 is LNHNV and CDR2 is YYDKDF (reference sequence). The CDR3 contains 16 residues. The CDR3 loop is CATSRRTRGGRGEQFF. The CDR3 bases are TGTGCCACCAGCAGGAGGACTAGAGGGGGGAGAGGTGAGCAGTTCTTC.

The chain couples TRBV6-1 to TRBJ1-4, with a weak D call TRBD1 (5 bases). This CDR3 comprises 15 residues. With 2 bases removed from V and 6 bases from J, the gap between germline ends came to 13 bases. CDR1 and CDR2 (germline): MNHNS, SASEGT. The CDR3 region is CASSEREGIDEKLFF. The CDR3 nucleotides read TGTGCCAGCAGTGAAAGGGAGGGGATAGATGAAAAACTGTTTTTT.

This chain connects TRBV7-2 to TRBJ1-2; D gene unclear. This CDR3 contains 13 residues. Germline V gives CDR1 SGHTA, CDR2 FQGNSA. Trimming took 1 base from V and 8 from J, leaving 11 bases between them. The CDR3 loop reads CASSLEGWKGYTF. The CDR3 bases are TGTGCCAGCAGCTTAGAAGGGTGGAAGGGCTACACCTTC. The full variable domain, rest sourced from reference TRBV7-2 and TRBJ1-2, is GAGVSQSPSNKVTEKGKDVELRCDPISGHTALYWYRQSLGQGLEFLIYFQGNSAPDKSGLPSDRFSAERTGGSVSTLTIQRTQQEDSAVYLCASSLEGWKGYTFGSGTRLTVV.

The V call is TRBV6-1, the J call TRBJ2-7; 8 positions match TRBD1. V gave up 3 bases and J gave up 2 bases; unmatched junction bases: 6. The CDR3 loop spans 15 amino acids. Germline V CDR1 and CDR2: MNHNS, SASEGT. The CDR3 DNA sequence: TGTGCCAGCAGTGACAGGGGGCGAGGAGCCTACGAGCAGTACTTC. Encoded protein: CASSDRGRGAYEQYF.

This clone appeared a few times. The chain links TRBV19 to TRBJ2-3; 12 bases align to TRBD1. Per germline, CDR1 LNHDA and CDR2 SQIVND (reference sequence). The length of the CDR3 is 17 residues. V was clipped by 1 base and J by 5 bases; unmatched bases: 7. The CDR3 region has the DNA TGTGCCAGTAGTATAGTGGGACAGGGGGCTTTGCTAGATACGCAGTATTTT. This sequence encodes CASSIVGQGALLDTQYF.

The CDR3 loop reads CASSFGQGVDEQYF. The CDR3 DNA is TGTGCCAGCAGTTTTGGACAGGGCGTTGACGAGCAGTACTTC. V usage is TRBV28 and J usage is TRBJ2-7; 8 bases align to TRBD1. Germline lookup yields CDR1 MDHEN and CDR2 SYDVKM. This CDR3 contains 14 residues. J gave up 5 bases and V 3 bases, and 6 bases lay outside the gene matches.

The rearrangement links TRBV7-3 to TRBJ2-7, with D perhaps matching TRBD2 (6 bases). V was cut by 4 bases and J by 0 bases, with 16 bases left in between. This CDR3 is built from 16 residues. Germline assignment: CDR1 SGHTA and CDR2 FQGTGA. The CDR3 reads CASSSLRAGHSYEQYF. The CDR3 region has the DNA TGTGCCAGCAGCTCCCTTCGGGCGGGGCACTCCTACGAGCAGTACTTC. The complete variable domain, with remaining parts taken from reference TRBV7-3 and TRBJ2-7, reads GAGVSQTPSNKVTEKGKYVELRCDPISGHTALYWYRQSLGQGPEFLIYFQGTGAADDSGLPNDRFFAVRPEGSVSTLKIQRTERGDSAVYLCASSSLRAGHSYEQYFGPGTRLTVT.

This clone was seen just once. This chain joins TRBV4-1 and TRBJ1-1; D call uncertain. The CDR3 runs to 15 residues. Germline V gene lookup returns CDR1 MGHRA and CDR2 YSYEKL. Trimming took 2 bases from V and 1 from J, leaving 11 bases between them. The DNA for the CDR3 is TGCGCCAGCAGCCAACTGCCCTTGGGGAACACTGAAGCTTTCTTT. Protein: CASSQLPLGNTEAFF.

This clone was detected only a few times. This chain joins TRBV9 and TRBJ1-5, with D maybe TRBD1 (5 bases). Per the germline V gene, CDR1 is SGDLS and CDR2 is YYNGEE. CDR3 size: 13 residues. The V end lost 7 bases, the J end lost 1 base, and 9 bases lay between the germline ends. The CDR3 nucleotides are TGTGCCAGCGGGGGGGTCAGCAATCAGCCCCAGCATTTT. As protein: CASGGVSNQPQHF.

The chain is built from TRBV6-6 and TRBJ1-1, with 9 bases lining up with TRBD1. The J segment lost 5 bases and the V segment lost 0 bases, leaving 4 bases of the junction unmatched. Germline V lookup: CDR1 MNHNY, CDR2 SVGAGI (reference sequence). The CDR3 consists of 15 residues. The CDR3 reads CASSYSGQGKTEAFF. CDR3 nucleotides: TGTGCCAGCAGTTACTCCGGACAGGGGAAGACTGAAGCTTTCTTT.

This clone was seen a handful of times. The genes are TRBV11-2 and TRBJ1-4; D uncertain. Germline assignment: CDR1 SGHAT and CDR2 FQNNGV. The V end lost 5 bases, the J end lost 3 bases, and 13 bases lay between the germline ends. The CDR3 length is 15 residues. The DNA of the CDR3 is TGTGCCAGCAGCCCAGTCCCCAGATCTAATGAAAAACTGTTTTTT. Its translation is CASSPVPRSNEKLFF.

The J gene is TRBJ2-7, the V gene TRBV19; possibly TRBD1 for D (6 bases). Germline assignment: CDR1 LNHDA and CDR2 SQIVND (reference sequence). V lost 4 bases and J lost 3, with 13 bases in between. The CDR3 spans 14 residues. The DNA for the CDR3 is TGTGCCAGTAGTAGGGCAGGGGTTTTCTACGAGCAGTACTTC. It yields the protein CASSRAGVFYEQYF.

The rearrangement uses TRBV7-8 and TRBJ2-1; D gene unclear. V was shortened by 5 bases and J by 0 bases, with 20 bases between the two germline ends. The CDR3 sequence is 18 residues long. Germline V gene sequence: CDR1 SGHVS, CDR2 FQNEAQ. CDR3: CASSRNAPRQSSYNEQFF. DNA for the CDR3: TGTGCCAGCAGCCGAAATGCCCCCCGGCAGAGCTCCTACAATGAGCAGTTCTTC.

In nucleotides, the CDR3 is TGTGCCAGTAGTACCCTAGCGGGAGTTTTAGGCGAGCAGTACTTC. This encodes CASSTLAGVLGEQYF. The chain links TRBV19 to TRBJ2-7; 10 bases are a match to TRBD2. The CDR3 has 15 residues. The junction had 9 bases not matched to a gene; V was cut back by 4 bases and J by 6 bases. Per germline, CDR1 LNHDA and CDR2 SQIVND (reference sequence).

J is TRBJ2-2 and V is TRBV7-8; 8 bases fit TRBD2. This CDR3 has 20 amino acids. Trimming cost V 0 bases and J 0 bases; bases outside gene matches: 12. The germline CDR1 and CDR2 sequences are SGHVS and FQNEAQ. The chain's CDR3 is CASSLAGLVAPFTNTGELFF. The CDR3 DNA follows: TGTGCCAGCAGCTTAGCGGGACTAGTGGCCCCGTTTACGAACACCGGGGAGCTGTTTTTT.

This clone showed up just once. The V and J genes are TRBV19 and TRBJ1-6; no reliable D call. Germline CDR1 reads LNHDA; CDR2 reads SQIVND (reference sequence). Trimming removed 6 bases from V and 6 bases from J, with 9 bases in between. The CDR3 spans 13 residues. CDR3 sequence: CASRTDINSPLHF. Here the CDR3 DNA reads TGTGCCAGTAGGACGGATATTAATTCACCCCTCCACTTT.

The rearrangement links TRBV27 to TRBJ2-1, with 10 positions matching TRBD1. The V gene end was trimmed by 5 bases and the J gene end by 1 base; junction bases not matched to a gene: 11. There are 18 residues in the CDR3. The germline gives CDR1 MNHEY, CDR2 SMNVEV (reference sequence). CDR3 bases: TGTGCCAGCAGTCCCGGGGACAGGGGTCGGCGGTCCTACAATGAGCAGTTCTTC. Translated: CASSPGDRGRRSYNEQFF.

V is TRBV4-2 and J is TRBJ2-5; 10 bases align to TRBD2. The germline CDR1 and CDR2 sequences are LGHNA and YNFKEQ. The CDR3 length is 17 residues. The V segment lost 4 bases and the J segment 5 bases; nucleotides outside the gene matches: 13. CDR3 nucleotide sequence: TGTGCCAGCAGCCCGGGAGCTAGCGGGAGAAGCGAGGAGACCCAGTACTTC. It encodes CASSPGASGRSEETQYF.

The chain couples TRBV5-6 to TRBJ1-2; D remains unclear. V was cut by 4 bases and J by 7 bases, with 20 bases left in between. There are 15 residues in the CDR3. Germline V gene lookup returns CDR1 SGHDT and CDR2 YYEEEE. The CDR3 nucleotides read TGTGCCAGCAGCGCTTCAGGTTGGGTTTCGGGTGGCTACACCTTC. Its protein is CASSASGWVSGGYTF.

The rearrangement links TRBV7-2 to TRBJ2-1; the D gene is possibly TRBD2 (6 bases). V was shortened by 5 bases and J by 7 bases, with 15 bases between the two germline ends. Germline CDR1 is SGHTA and CDR2 is FQGNSA. This CDR3 comprises 14 residues. The CDR3 protein is CASSRLRGTNEQFF. CDR3 bases: TGTGCCAGCAGCCGCCTTCGCGGGACTAATGAGCAGTTCTTC. The full variable domain, with the rest looked up from reference TRBV7-2 and TRBJ2-1, is GAGVSQSPSNKVTEKGKDVELRCDPISGHTALYWYRQSLGQGLEFLIYFQGNSAPDKSGLPSDRFSAERTGGSVSTLTIQRTQQEDSAVYLCASSRLRGTNEQFFGPGTRLTVL.

This clone was counted only a few times. The chain combines TRBV5-1 with TRBJ2-6; 8 bases are a match to TRBD2. Germline CDR1 is SGHRS and CDR2 is YFSETQ. The length of the CDR3 is 15 residues. After removal of 4 bases from V and 2 bases from J, the junction contained 2 bases not matched to a gene. CDR3 DNA: TGCGCCAGCAGCGGCGGGGGGACTGGGGCCAACGTCCTGACTTTC. It encodes CASSGGGTGANVLTF.

The V call is TRBV30, the J call TRBJ1-1; D may be TRBD1 (6 bases). The CDR3 runs to 13 residues. Germline CDR1 is GTSNPN and CDR2 is SVGIG (reference sequence). The ends were cut back, 6 bases at V and 4 bases at J, with 15 bases in the middle. The CDR3 DNA is TGTGCCTGTCCCGGCGGCAGGGGCACTGAAGCTTTCTTT. It yields the protein CACPGGRGTEAFF.

The CDR3 here is CASSFLGFSNTGELFF. The CDR3 DNA reads as TGTGCCAGCAGCTTTCTGGGGTTTTCGAACACCGGGGAGCTGTTTTTT. The chain uses TRBV7-9 and TRBJ2-2; the D is unclear. The CDR3 has 16 amino acids. Germline values: CDR1 SEHNR, CDR2 FQNEAQ (reference sequence). Between the trimmed V and J ends, which lost 3 bases and 0 bases, there was a span of 11 bases.